The entry that follows covers one T cell receptor beta chain sequence. No antigen is known for it. Both 60 Vbeta primers and 13 Jbeta primers went into the PCR. The data were produced by immunoSEQ multiplex PCR, yet TCRdb's version contains in-frame clones alone and is incomplete. The data contain some 110,000 clones, 65% to 75% of them singletons. These data originate in a study of cytomegalovirus exposure and HLA in healthy donors. Germline V gives CDR1 SEHNR, CDR2 FQNEAQ (reference sequence). Trimming took 4 bases from V and 10 from J, leaving 17 bases between them. This CDR3 is 14 amino acids long. Study results and limitations: Associated with HLA alleles at 0.05 false discovery rate in a later analysis were some 16,000 TCR beta sequences. The authors listed approximately 150 TCR beta chains as cytomegalovirus-associated. Near-uniform donor sequencing depth was presumed by presence/absence analyses.

This chain connects TRBV7-9 to TRBJ2-1, with D perhaps TRBD2 (6 bases). The source is a woman aged 45-59 years in good health and CMV-seropositive. Sequenced material: PBMCs. The CDR3 bases are TGTGCCAGCAGCTATCCAGCCGCGGGGAGCGAGCAGTTCTTC. Translating it yields CASSYPAAGSEQFF.